The source of this TCR beta chain is a study of control samples from healthy donors and cancer patients. V was pared by 8 bases and J by 2 bases, with 19 bases between. Per germline, CDR1 ENHRY and CDR2 SYGVKD. The CDR3 length is 16 residues. Assay used: immunoSEQ multiplex PCR; TCRdb lists only in-frame clones, some missing. The profile shows under 15,000 clones, roughly 95% of them singletons. V gene TRBV10-3 combines with J gene TRBJ1-3; possible D gene TRBD1, 5 bases. The source material was PBMCs. The receptor was isolated from a man aged 70-80 years with head and neck cancer. The CDR3 loop reads CAIGGDPGPPGNTIYF. As DNA, the CDR3 is TGTGCCATCGGGGGGGACCCTGGCCCACCTGGAAACACCATATATTTT.